The clone carrying this TCR beta chain has just one count. This sample is drawn from a study of blood T cell repertoires in COVID-19. On the study more broadly: The study drew acute and convalescent COVID-19 samples from the United States, Italy and Spain.

Sequencing was performed with immunoSEQ multiplex PCR; in TCRdb, only in-frame clones are kept and a portion is missing. This table has around 120,000 clones, around 80% appearing once. This CDR3 region has 17 residues. J was trimmed by 0 bases and V by 0 bases; bases with no gene match: 4. The germline V gene encodes CDR1 SGHRS and CDR2 YFSETQ. Source material: peripheral blood. This rearrangement joins TRBV5-1 to TRBJ2-3; 10 nucleotides line up with TRBD2. The source of this sequence is an elderly woman with acute or convalescent COVID-19. CDR3 protein: CASSLVSGGTSTDTQYF. As DNA, the CDR3 is TGCGCCAGCAGCTTGGTTAGCGGGGGGACTAGCACAGATACGCAGTATTTT.